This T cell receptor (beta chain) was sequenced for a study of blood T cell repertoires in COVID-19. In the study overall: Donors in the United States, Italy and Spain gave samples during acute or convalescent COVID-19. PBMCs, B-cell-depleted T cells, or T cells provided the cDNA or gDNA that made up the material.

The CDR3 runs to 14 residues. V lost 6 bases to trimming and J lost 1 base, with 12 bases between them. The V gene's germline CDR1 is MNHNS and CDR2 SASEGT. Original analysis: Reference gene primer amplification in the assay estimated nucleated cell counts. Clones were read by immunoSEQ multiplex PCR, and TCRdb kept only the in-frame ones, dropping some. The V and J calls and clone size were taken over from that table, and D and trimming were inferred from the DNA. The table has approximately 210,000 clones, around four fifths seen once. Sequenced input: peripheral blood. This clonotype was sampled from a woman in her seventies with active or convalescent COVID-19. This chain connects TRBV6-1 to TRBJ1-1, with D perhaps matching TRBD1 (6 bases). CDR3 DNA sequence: TGTGCCAGCAGGGGGGCGGACCGGAACACTGAAGCTTTCTTT. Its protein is CASRGADRNTEAFF.